This TCR beta chain was sequenced for a study of T-cell memory formation after mild COVID-19. The CDR3 is 16 residues long. Germline V gene data show CDR1 as MNHEY and CDR2 as SVGEGT. Losses at the gene ends were 0 bases for V and 5 bases for J; bases not matched to a gene: 7. Findings and caveats of the study: The pre-infection memory compartment contained some responding clones, suggesting cross-reactive memory joined. Shrinking CD4+ clones were chiefly CM and EM; CD8+ ones were chiefly EMRA.

Using its own MiXCR run on the 5' RACE reads, TCRdb lists one record per CDR3 protein. The data contain roughly 170,000 distinct CDR3 sequences, roughly a fifth of them singletons. This clonotype has just a few counts. Its antigen remains unknown. The J gene is TRBJ2-5, the V gene TRBV6-2 or TRBV6-3, with 9 bases identical to TRBD1. What was sequenced was PBMCs or a T cell subset sorted from them (not recorded which). This clonotype was obtained from an adult woman who had mild COVID-19 (a few samples of this study predate the infection). Cell type and time point are not known. CDR3 loop: CASSYSPGTGLETQYF. The CDR3 DNA reads TGTGCCAGCAGTTACTCGCCCGGGACAGGGTTGGAGACCCAGTACTTC.